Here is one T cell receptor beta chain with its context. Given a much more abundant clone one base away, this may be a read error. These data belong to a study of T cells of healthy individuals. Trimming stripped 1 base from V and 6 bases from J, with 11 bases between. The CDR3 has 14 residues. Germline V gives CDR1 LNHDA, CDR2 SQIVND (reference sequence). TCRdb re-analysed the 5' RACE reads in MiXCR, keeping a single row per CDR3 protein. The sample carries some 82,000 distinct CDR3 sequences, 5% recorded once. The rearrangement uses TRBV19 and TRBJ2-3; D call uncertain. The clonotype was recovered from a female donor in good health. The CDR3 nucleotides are TGTGCCAGTAGTATAGCCCTAAGGCGTGATACGCAGTATTTT. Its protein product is CASSIALRRDTQYF.